What follows are 9 T cell receptor beta chains derived from one specimen sequenced in a study of T cell responses to AZD1222 COVID-19 vaccine. Profiled with immunoSEQ multiplex PCR; TCRdb holds only in-frame clones, not every one. The data hold 150,000 to 200,000 clones, with less than 90% observed a single time. Sequences were derived from peripheral blood, sampled on day 0 of AZD1222 vaccination. All receptors come from an adult in good health.

This chain joins TRBV5-4 and TRBJ2-7, with TRBD2 matching 7 bases. The ends lost 0 bases at V and 1 base at J; junction bases unmatched: 1. Germline lookup yields CDR1 SGHNT and CDR2 YYREEE (reference sequence). The CDR3 is made up of 14 amino acids. The CDR3, as DNA: TGTGCCAGCAGCTTGGGGACTAGTTCCTACGAGCAGTACTTC. It is translated as CASSLGTSSYEQYF.

This clone was observed a single time. The V call is TRBV2, the J call TRBJ1-2, with 8 positions matching TRBD1. CDR1 and CDR2 (germline): SNHLY, FYNNEI. The CDR3 extends over 14 amino acids. V was pared by 4 bases and J by 6 bases, with 7 bases of the junction left unmatched. The CDR3, as DNA: TGTGCCAGCAGTGGGCAGGGGGCGCAGGATGGCTACACCTTC. Translation gives CASSGQGAQDGYTF.

This chain joins TRBV10-3 and TRBJ1-5; TRBD1 matches at 9 bases. The CDR3 is 15 residues long. With 4 bases clipped from V and 3 bases from J, the junction kept 4 bases outside the gene matches. Germline CDR1 is ENHRY and CDR2 is SYGVKD. The CDR3 is CAISGGTGTNQPQHF. The CDR3 bases are TGTGCCATCAGTGGTGGGACAGGGACCAATCAGCCCCAGCATTTT.

This clone was found once. CDR3: CASRRQGKNTEAFF. For the CDR3, the DNA is TGCGCCAGCAGGAGACAGGGGAAGAACACTGAAGCTTTCTTT. This rearrangement joins TRBV10-1 to TRBJ1-1, with 8 bases aligning to TRBD1. This CDR3 region has 14 residues. Looked up from germline, CDR1 is WNHNN and CDR2 is SYGVQD (reference sequence). V was clipped by 6 bases and J by 1 base; unmatched bases: 4.

The chain has TRBV6-2 or TRBV6-3 and TRBJ1-2; no firm D call. This CDR3 is 13 amino acids long. CDR1 and CDR2 from the germline V gene are MNHEY and SVGEGT. V was shortened by 1 base and J by 2 bases, with 5 bases between the two germline ends. The CDR3 DNA is TGTGCCAGCAGTTACTTGGAGAACTATGGCTACACCTTC. It codes for CASSYLENYGYTF.

CDR3 bases: TGTGCCAGCAGGGAAGGGCAGCCCGGTCAGCCCCAGCATTTT. Residues: CASREGQPGQPQHF. The J gene is TRBJ1-5, the V gene TRBV28; D remains ambiguous. CDR1 and CDR2 from the germline V gene are MDHEN and SYDVKM. Trimming cost V 6 bases and J 6 bases, with 15 bases left between them. This CDR3 spans 14 amino acids.

The rearrangement uses TRBV10-3 and TRBJ1-6; 7 bases align to TRBD1. Looked up from germline, CDR1 is ENHRY and CDR2 is SYGVKD. The CDR3 runs to 14 residues. The V and J ends lost 8 bases and 9 bases, in that order; junction bases with no gene match: 10. The CDR3 loop is CAIWGGTVGSPLHF. In nucleotides, the CDR3 is TGTGCCATCTGGGGCGGGACAGTGGGTTCACCCCTCCACTTT.

V and J are TRBV3-1 (or the pseudogene TRBV3-2) and TRBJ2-5; D is unclear. The ends were cut back, 1 base at V and 5 bases at J, with 11 bases in the middle. The CDR3 contains 14 residues. The germline CDR1 and CDR2 sequences are LGHDT and YNNKEL (reference sequence). CDR3 protein: CASSQAQLRETQYF. The CDR3 region has the DNA TGTGCCAGCAGCCAAGCCCAGCTAAGGGAGACCCAGTACTTC.

V gene TRBV21-1 combines with J gene TRBJ1-5. TRBV21-1 is annotated as a pseudogene. CDR3 length: 18 residues. The DNA for the CDR3 is TGTGCCAGCAGCGGACACCACCGGGACGGACCTGTTAATCAGCCCCAGCATTTT. Amino acids: CASSGHHRDGPVNQPQHF.